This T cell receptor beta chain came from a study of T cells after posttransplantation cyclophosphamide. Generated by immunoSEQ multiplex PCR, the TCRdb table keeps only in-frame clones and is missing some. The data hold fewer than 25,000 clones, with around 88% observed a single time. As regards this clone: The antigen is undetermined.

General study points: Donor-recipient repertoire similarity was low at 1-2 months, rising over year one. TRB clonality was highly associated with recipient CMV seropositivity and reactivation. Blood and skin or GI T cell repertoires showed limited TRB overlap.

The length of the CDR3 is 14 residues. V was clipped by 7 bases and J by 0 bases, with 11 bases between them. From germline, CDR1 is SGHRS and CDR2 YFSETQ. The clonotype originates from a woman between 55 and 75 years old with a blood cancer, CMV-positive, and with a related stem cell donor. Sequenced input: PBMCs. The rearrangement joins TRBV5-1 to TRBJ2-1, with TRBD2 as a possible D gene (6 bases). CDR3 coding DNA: TGCGCCAGCTCCGCGGGGAGCTCCTACAATGAGCAGTTCTTC. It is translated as CASSAGSSYNEQFF.